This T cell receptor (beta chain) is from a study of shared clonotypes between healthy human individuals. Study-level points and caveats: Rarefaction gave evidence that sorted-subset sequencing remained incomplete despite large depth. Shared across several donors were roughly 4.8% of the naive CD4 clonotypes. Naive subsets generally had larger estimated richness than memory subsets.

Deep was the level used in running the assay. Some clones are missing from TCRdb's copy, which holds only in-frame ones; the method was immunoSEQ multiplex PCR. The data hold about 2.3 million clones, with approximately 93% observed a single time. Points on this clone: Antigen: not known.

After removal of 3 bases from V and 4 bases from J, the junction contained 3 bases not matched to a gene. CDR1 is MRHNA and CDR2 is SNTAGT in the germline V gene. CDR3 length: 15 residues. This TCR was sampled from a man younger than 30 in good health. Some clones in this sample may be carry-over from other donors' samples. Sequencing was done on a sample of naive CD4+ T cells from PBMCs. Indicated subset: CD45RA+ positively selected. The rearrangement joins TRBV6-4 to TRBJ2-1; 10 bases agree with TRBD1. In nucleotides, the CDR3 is TGTGCCAGCAGTGATCGGGACAGGGGTTACAATGAGCAGTTCTTC. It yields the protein CASSDRDRGYNEQFF.